A single sample gave rise to the 20 T cell receptor beta chains below, sequenced in a study of T cells in Graves' hyperthyroidism and ophthalmopathy. TCR beta CDR3 region amplification was performed from RNA transcripts. A set of HTBI primers served as the primers for a first-round RT-PCR of the TCR CDR3. Via MiXCR, TCRdb re-called the multiplex PCR reads, giving one row per CDR3 protein. The sample has around 620,000 distinct CDR3 sequences; roughly 17% are singletons. Sample: blood. Every receptor here comes from a woman aged 25-40 years with Graves' hyperthyroidism.

This clonotype was observed many times. The chain has TRBV20-1 and TRBJ1-5; D may be TRBD1 (6 bases). The CDR3 extends over 14 amino acids. Germline-derived CDR1 and CDR2 are DFQATT and SNEGSKA (reference sequence). Trimming left V 5 bases short and J 4 bases short, with 15 bases between. The CDR3 here is CSAPTQGGNQPQHF. The CDR3 DNA sequence: TGCAGTGCTCCAACACAGGGAGGGAATCAGCCCCAGCATTTT.

The V call is TRBV4-2, the J call TRBJ1-6; D is unclear. V gave up 1 base and J gave up 7 bases, with 11 bases separating them. The CDR3 covers 15 residues. The germline gives CDR1 LGHNA, CDR2 YNFKEQ. CDR3 DNA sequence: TGTGCCAGCAGCCAAGGCTACAGAAAGAATTCACCCCTCCACTTT. It codes for CASSQGYRKNSPLHF.

The chain's CDR3 is CASSPPGRSGNQETQYF. The DNA of the CDR3 is TGTGCCAGCAGCCCCCCGGGACGGAGCGGGAACCAAGAGACCCAGTACTTC. The J gene is TRBJ2-5, the V gene TRBV9; 7 bases are shared with TRBD2. Germline V CDR1 and CDR2: SGDLS, YYNGEE. The V gene end was trimmed by 4 bases and the J gene end by 0 bases; junction bases not matched to a gene: 12. The CDR3 spans 17 residues.

This clonotype was seen many times. The rearrangement uses TRBV6-1 and TRBJ2-7; 10 bases map to TRBD1. CDR3 length: 15 residues. With V trimmed by 4 bases and J by 0 bases, 3 bases remained unmatched. Germline CDR1 reads MNHNS; CDR2 reads SASEGT. The CDR3 nucleotides read TGTGCCAGCAGTGTAGGGACAGGGGCCTCCTACGAGCAGTACTTC. It yields the protein CASSVGTGASYEQYF.

Many counts were recorded for this clonotype. The genes are TRBV7-3 and TRBJ2-1; TRBD2 aligns across 13 bases. Germline V CDR1 and CDR2: SGHTA, FQGTGA. V lost 3 bases and J lost 7; bases outside the gene matches: 3. This CDR3 region has 15 residues. This CDR3 is CASSFGLAGENEQFF. Written as DNA, the CDR3 is TGTGCCAGCAGCTTCGGACTAGCGGGAGAGAATGAGCAGTTCTTC.

Points on this clonotype: Without the conserved terminal phenylalanine or tryptophan, this CDR3 likely stems from a read error. The chain couples TRBV6-2 or TRBV6-3 to TRBJ1-1, with D unclear. This CDR3 has 11 amino acids. Germline lookup yields CDR1 MNHEY and CDR2 SVGEGT. The ends were cut back, 6 bases at V and 1 base at J, with 3 bases in the middle. CDR3 amino acids: CASRRNTEAFL. The CDR3 nucleotides read TGTGCCAGCAGACGGAACACTGAAGCTTTCCTT.

Many counts were recorded for this clonotype. The chain recombines TRBV20-1 with TRBJ1-2, with 7 bases fitting TRBD1. V was clipped by 8 bases and J by 6 bases; unmatched bases: 12. The CDR3 loop spans 13 amino acids. Per germline, CDR1 DFQATT and CDR2 SNEGSKA (reference sequence). CDR3 residues: CSPAGQWVDGYTF. CDR3 DNA: TGCAGTCCCGCGGGACAGTGGGTAGATGGCTACACCTTC.

This clonotype was recorded many times. The chain carries TRBV11-2 and TRBJ2-3; no clear D. Trimming left V 3 bases short and J 0 bases short, with 10 bases between. The CDR3 spans 15 residues. Germline assignment: CDR1 SGHAT and CDR2 FQNNGV. This chain's CDR3 is CASSLAPGSTDTQYF. The CDR3 region has the DNA TGTGCCAGCAGCTTGGCCCCGGGCAGCACAGATACGCAGTATTTT.

This clonotype was seen many times. The gene calls are TRBV28 and TRBJ2-1, with a tentative D call TRBD1 (6 bases). CDR3 length: 14 residues. Germline CDR1 and CDR2: MDHEN and SYDVKM. Trimming stripped 1 base from V and 5 bases from J, with 9 bases between. CDR3 nucleotides: TGTGCCAGCAGTTTATCGGGACAAGACAATGAGCAGTTCTTC. Amino acid sequence: CASSLSGQDNEQFF.

In regard to this clonotype: A clone one base away is much larger, so this may be a read error. The chain employs TRBV30 and TRBJ2-1, with D unclear. Trimming cost V 0 bases and J 5 bases, with 17 bases left between them. Germline V gene lookup returns CDR1 GTSNPN and CDR2 SVGIG (reference sequence). CDR3 length: 16 residues. This CDR3 is CAWSVRRKPPHNEQFF. CDR3 nucleotides: TGTGCCTGGAGTGTCCGACGAAAACCTCCCCACAATGAGCAGTTCTTC.

This clonotype was seen at least ten times. This chain connects TRBV7-9 to TRBJ2-3; D possibly matches TRBD1 or TRBD2 (5 bases each). Trimming stripped 0 bases from V and 4 bases from J, with 14 bases between. CDR1 is SEHNR and CDR2 is FQNEAQ in the germline V gene (reference sequence). The CDR3 length is 16 residues. Here the CDR3 reads CASSLAVVRDPDTQYF. The CDR3 DNA follows: TGTGCCAGCAGCTTAGCGGTAGTCAGGGACCCAGATACGCAGTATTTT.

This clonotype was counted ten times or more. The chain links TRBV20-1 to TRBJ1-2, with TRBD1 matching 8 bases. Germline loops: CDR1 DFQATT, CDR2 SNEGSKA (reference sequence). V lost 6 bases and J lost 4; bases outside the gene matches: 10. The CDR3 covers 14 residues. The CDR3 DNA reads TGCAGTGCAAAGGGACAGGAAACAATCTATGGCTACACCTTC. It codes for CSAKGQETIYGYTF.

The rearrangement links TRBV28 to TRBJ2-7; the match to TRBD2 covers 8 bases. Trimming removed 5 bases from V and 5 bases from J; junction bases left unmatched: 8. The CDR3 is made up of 14 amino acids. Germline loops: CDR1 MDHEN, CDR2 SYDVKM. The CDR3: CASSPGRAFHEQYF. The CDR3 DNA is TGTGCCAGCAGTCCCGGGAGGGCCTTCCACGAGCAGTACTTC. Using reference TRBV28 and TRBJ2-7 for the parts outside the CDR3, the full variable domain is DVKVTQSSRYLVKRTGEKVFLECVQDMDHENMFWYRQDPGLGLRLIYFSYDVKMKEKGDIPEGYSVSREKKERFSLILESASTNQTSMYLCASSPGRAFHEQYFGPGTRLTVT.

Ten or more counts support this clonotype. The chain joins TRBV20-1 to TRBJ1-1; 8 bases agree with TRBD1. The CDR3 is 15 amino acids. V was clipped by 6 bases and J by 4 bases; unmatched bases: 13. In germline, CDR1 is DFQATT, CDR2 SNEGSKA (reference sequence). The CDR3 sequence is CSAQIWTGSGTEAFF. DNA of the CDR3: TGCAGTGCCCAAATATGGACAGGGTCCGGCACTGAAGCTTTCTTT.

This clonotype was detected many times. The CDR3 reads CASSLMGISLNTEAFF. For the CDR3, the DNA is TGTGCCAGCAGCTTAATGGGAATCAGCTTGAACACTGAAGCTTTCTTT. This chain joins TRBV11-2 and TRBJ1-1; D not certain. Trimming stripped 2 bases from V and 0 bases from J, with 13 bases between. This CDR3 contains 16 residues. The germline V gene encodes CDR1 SGHAT and CDR2 FQNNGV.

This clonotype was found a few times. The rearrangement links TRBV5-1 to TRBJ1-1; D call uncertain. Germline loops: CDR1 SGHRS, CDR2 YFSETQ. Trimming cost V 5 bases and J 0 bases, with 8 bases left between them. This CDR3 has 13 amino acids. The CDR3 protein is CASSSEVNTEAFF. The CDR3 DNA is TGCGCCAGCAGTTCGGAGGTGAACACTGAAGCTTTCTTT.

This clonotype showed up many times. This chain joins TRBV11-2 and TRBJ1-1; TRBD1 is a possible D gene (6 bases). This CDR3 contains 17 residues. The germline V and J ends were trimmed by 1 base and 1 base, with 16 bases remaining between them. In germline, CDR1 is SGHAT, CDR2 FQNNGV. The CDR3: CASSLVDVRGRNTEAFF. The DNA of the CDR3 is TGTGCCAGCAGCTTAGTGGATGTGAGGGGGAGGAACACTGAAGCTTTCTTT.

Worth noting for this clonotype: A much bigger clone sits one base away, suggesting this may be a read error. The chain carries TRBV12-3 or TRBV12-4 and TRBJ1-2; 7 bases are a match to TRBD1. V shed 5 bases and J 5 bases; nucleotides not matched to a gene: 11. This CDR3 comprises 15 residues. CDR3 loop: CASSRTGLRGYGYTF. CDR3 bases: TGTGCCAGCAGTCGGACAGGTCTCAGGGGATATGGCTACACCTTC.

This clonotype was counted a few times. The V gene is TRBV29-1, the J gene TRBJ2-1; D gene ambiguous. V was trimmed by 1 base and J by 7 bases, leaving 8 bases between them. The CDR3 has 12 amino acids. Germline assignment: CDR1 SQVTM and CDR2 ANQGSEA. DNA for the CDR3: TGCAGCGTTGAAGTAGTCCCGAATGAGCAGTTCTTC. Protein product: CSVEVVPNEQFF.

The chain has TRBV11-3 and TRBJ1-2; D remains ambiguous. The CDR3 is 13 amino acids. The germline CDR1 and CDR2 sequences are SGHNT and YENEEA. Trimming removed 1 base from V and 8 bases from J, with 11 bases in between. CDR3 residues: CASSLGGTEGYTF. The DNA for the CDR3 is TGTGCCAGCAGCTTAGGGGGAACAGAGGGCTACACCTTC. Using reference TRBV11-3 and TRBJ1-2 for the parts outside the CDR3, the full variable domain is EAGVVQSPRYKIIEKKQPVAFWCNPISGHNTLYWYLQNLGQGPELLIRYENEEAVDDSQLPKDRFSAERLKGVDSTLKIQPAELGDSAVYLCASSLGGTEGYTFGSGTRLTVV.